This T cell receptor beta chain was sequenced during a study of cytomegalovirus exposure and HLA in healthy donors. Primers for the PCR totalled 60 Vbeta and 13 Jbeta. The data were produced by immunoSEQ multiplex PCR, yet TCRdb's version contains in-frame clones alone and is incomplete. Of 100,000 or so clones in the sample, around 80% were seen once. The CDR3 is 14 residues long. Germline values: CDR1 KGHSH, CDR2 LQKENI. V shed 4 bases and J 9 bases; nucleotides not matched to a gene: 7. The sequence came from a man aged 40-55 years in good health and CMV-seronegative. V usage is TRBV18 and J usage is TRBJ1-5, with 9 nucleotides matching TRBD1. The material sequenced was PBMCs. The CDR3 is CASSRDREAGPQHF. CDR3 sequence (DNA): TGTGCCAGCTCACGGGACAGGGAGGCGGGGCCCCAGCATTTT.